This TCR beta chain was sequenced during a study of T cells in Graves' hyperthyroidism and ophthalmopathy. TCR beta CDR3 regions were amplified from RNA transcripts. A set of HTBI primers served as the primers for a first-round RT-PCR of the TCR CDR3. TCRdb re-called the multiplex PCR reads with MiXCR, one entry per CDR3 protein. The table includes some 620,000 distinct CDR3 sequences, about a sixth detected once. This clonotype was found many times. CDR1 and CDR2 (germline): SQVTM, ANQGSEA. The CDR3 totals 12 residues. V lost 8 bases to trimming and J lost 5 bases, with 15 bases between them. The sample consisted of blood. The chain has TRBV29-1 and TRBJ1-1, with D possibly being TRBD1 (5 bases). This receptor was obtained from a woman aged 25 to 45 with Graves' hyperthyroidism. The CDR3 DNA reads TGCAGCTCCGTGTCGGGGGGGACTGAAGCTTTCTTT. Its protein product is CSSVSGGTEAFF. Full variable domain (rest looked up from reference TRBV29-1 and TRBJ1-1): SAVISQKPSRDICQRGTSLTIQCQVDSQVTMMFWYRQQPGQSLTLIATANQGSEATYESGFVIDKFPISRPNLTFSTLTVSNMSPEDSSIYLCSSVSGGTEAFFGQGTRLTVV.